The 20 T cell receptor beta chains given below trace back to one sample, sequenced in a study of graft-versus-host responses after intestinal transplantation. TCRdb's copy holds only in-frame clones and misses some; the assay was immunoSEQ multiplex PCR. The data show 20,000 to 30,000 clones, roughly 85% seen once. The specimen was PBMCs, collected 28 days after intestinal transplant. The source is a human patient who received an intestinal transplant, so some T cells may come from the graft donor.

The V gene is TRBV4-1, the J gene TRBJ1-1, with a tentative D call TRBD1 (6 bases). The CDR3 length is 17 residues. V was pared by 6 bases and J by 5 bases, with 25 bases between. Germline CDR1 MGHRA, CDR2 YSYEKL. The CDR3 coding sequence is TGCGCCAGCAGTCAGGGGCTAATTGGGGGGCGGAGGACTGAAGCTTTCTTT. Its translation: CASSQGLIGGRRTEAFF.

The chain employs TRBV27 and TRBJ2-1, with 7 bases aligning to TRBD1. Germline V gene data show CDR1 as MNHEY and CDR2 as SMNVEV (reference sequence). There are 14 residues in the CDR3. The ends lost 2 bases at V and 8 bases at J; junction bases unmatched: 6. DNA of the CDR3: TGTGCCAGCAGTTTAGGGACAGTTGGCGATGAGCAGTTCTTC. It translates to CASSLGTVGDEQFF.

The CDR3 reads CAISVIRMGEQYF. CDR3 nucleotide sequence: TGTGCCATCAGTGTCATCCGCATGGGCGAGCAGTACTTC. The genes are TRBV10-3 and TRBJ2-7; no clear D. CDR3 size: 13 residues. Germline V gene data show CDR1 as ENHRY and CDR2 as SYGVKD. Trimming removed 4 bases at V and 6 bases at J, with 13 bases between.

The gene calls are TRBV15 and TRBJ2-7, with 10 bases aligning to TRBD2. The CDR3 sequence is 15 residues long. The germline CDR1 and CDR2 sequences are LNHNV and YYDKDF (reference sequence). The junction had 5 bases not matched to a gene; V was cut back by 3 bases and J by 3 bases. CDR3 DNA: TGTGCCACCAGCAGTCGACTAGCGGGCTACTACGAGCAGTACTTC. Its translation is CATSSRLAGYYEQYF.

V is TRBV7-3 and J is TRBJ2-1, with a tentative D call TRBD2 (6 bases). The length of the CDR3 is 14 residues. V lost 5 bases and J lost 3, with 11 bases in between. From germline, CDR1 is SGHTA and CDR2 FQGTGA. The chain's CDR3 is CASSPRLGYNEQFF. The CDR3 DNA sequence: TGTGCCAGCAGCCCCCGACTAGGCTACAATGAGCAGTTCTTC.

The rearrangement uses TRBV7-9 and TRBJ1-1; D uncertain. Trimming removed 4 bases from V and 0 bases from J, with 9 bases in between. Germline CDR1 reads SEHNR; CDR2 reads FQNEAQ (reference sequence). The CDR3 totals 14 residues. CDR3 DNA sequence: TGTGCCAGCAGCTATAACTCCTTGAACACTGAAGCTTTCTTT. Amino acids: CASSYNSLNTEAFF.

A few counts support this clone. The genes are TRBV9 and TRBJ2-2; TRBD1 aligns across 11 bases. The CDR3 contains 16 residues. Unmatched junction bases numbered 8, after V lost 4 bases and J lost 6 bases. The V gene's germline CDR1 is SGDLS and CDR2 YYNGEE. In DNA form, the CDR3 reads TGTGCCAGCAGCCCGCCGGGACAGGGGGATTCCGGGGAGCTGTTTTTT. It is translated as CASSPPGQGDSGELFF.

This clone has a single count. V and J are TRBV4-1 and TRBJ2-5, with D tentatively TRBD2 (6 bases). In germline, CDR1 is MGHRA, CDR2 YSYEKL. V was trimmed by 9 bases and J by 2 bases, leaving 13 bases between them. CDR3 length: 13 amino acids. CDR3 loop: CASGTGRQETQYF. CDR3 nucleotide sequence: TGCGCCAGTGGGACCGGGAGACAAGAGACCCAGTACTTC.

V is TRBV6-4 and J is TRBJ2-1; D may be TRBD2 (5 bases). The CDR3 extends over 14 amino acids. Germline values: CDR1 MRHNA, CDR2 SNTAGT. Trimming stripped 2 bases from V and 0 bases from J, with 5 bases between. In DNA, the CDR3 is TGTGCCAGCAGTGACGGACTCTCCTACAATGAGCAGTTCTTC. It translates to CASSDGLSYNEQFF.

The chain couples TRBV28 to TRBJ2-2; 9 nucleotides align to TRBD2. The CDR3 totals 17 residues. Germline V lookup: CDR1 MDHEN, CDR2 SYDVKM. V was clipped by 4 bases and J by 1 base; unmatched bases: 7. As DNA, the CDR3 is TGTGCCAGCAGTTGGGGTCGGACTAGCGTGAACACCGGGGAGCTGTTTTTT. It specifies CASSWGRTSVNTGELFF.

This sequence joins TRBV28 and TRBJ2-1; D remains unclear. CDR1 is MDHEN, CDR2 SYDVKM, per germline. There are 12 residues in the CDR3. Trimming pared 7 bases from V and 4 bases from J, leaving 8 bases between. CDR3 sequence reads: CASNVGYNEQFF. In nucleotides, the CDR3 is TGTGCCAGCAATGTAGGGTACAATGAGCAGTTCTTC.

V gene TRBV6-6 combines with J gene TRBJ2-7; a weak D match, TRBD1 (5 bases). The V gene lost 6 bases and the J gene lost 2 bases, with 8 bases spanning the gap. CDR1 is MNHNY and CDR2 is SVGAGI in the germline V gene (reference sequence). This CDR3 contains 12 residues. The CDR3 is CASSPDTYEQYF. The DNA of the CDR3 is TGTGCCAGCAGCCCGGACACCTACGAGCAGTACTTC.

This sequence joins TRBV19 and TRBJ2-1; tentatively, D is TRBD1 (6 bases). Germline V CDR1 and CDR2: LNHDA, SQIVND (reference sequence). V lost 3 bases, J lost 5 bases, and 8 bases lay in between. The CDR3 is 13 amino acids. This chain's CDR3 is CASSIQGNNEQFF. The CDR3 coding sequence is TGTGCCAGTAGTATTCAGGGGAACAATGAGCAGTTCTTC.

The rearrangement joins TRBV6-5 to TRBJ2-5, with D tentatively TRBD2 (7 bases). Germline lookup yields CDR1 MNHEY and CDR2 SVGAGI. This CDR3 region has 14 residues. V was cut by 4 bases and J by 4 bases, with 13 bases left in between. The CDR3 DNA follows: TGTGCCAGCAGTTCCCGGGGGGCGGGAGAGACCCAGTACTTC. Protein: CASSSRGAGETQYF.

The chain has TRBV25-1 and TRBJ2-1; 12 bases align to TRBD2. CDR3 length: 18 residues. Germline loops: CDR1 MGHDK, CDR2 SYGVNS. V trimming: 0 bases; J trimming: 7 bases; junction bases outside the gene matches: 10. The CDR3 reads CASSEYYDLAGGPNEQFF. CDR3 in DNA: TGTGCCAGCAGTGAATATTACGACCTAGCGGGGGGGCCAAATGAGCAGTTCTTC.

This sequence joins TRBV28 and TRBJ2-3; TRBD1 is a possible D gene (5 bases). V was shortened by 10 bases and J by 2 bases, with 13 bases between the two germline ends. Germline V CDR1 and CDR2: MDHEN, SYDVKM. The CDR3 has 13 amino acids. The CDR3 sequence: CATAQAFTDTQYF. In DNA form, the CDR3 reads TGTGCCACCGCACAGGCGTTCACAGATACGCAGTATTTT.

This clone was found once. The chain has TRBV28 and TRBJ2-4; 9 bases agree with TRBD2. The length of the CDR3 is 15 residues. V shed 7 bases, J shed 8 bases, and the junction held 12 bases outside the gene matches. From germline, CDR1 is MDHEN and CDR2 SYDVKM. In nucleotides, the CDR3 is TGTGCCAGCACCCGGGGCGGGGCGGGAGGGGACATTCAGTACTTC. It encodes CASTRGGAGGDIQYF.

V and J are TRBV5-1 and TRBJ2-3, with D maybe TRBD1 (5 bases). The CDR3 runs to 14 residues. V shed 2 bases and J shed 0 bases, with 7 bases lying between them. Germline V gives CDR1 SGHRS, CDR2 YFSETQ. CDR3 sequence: CASSFPGSTDTQYF. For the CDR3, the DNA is TGCGCCAGCAGCTTCCCAGGGAGCACAGATACGCAGTATTTT. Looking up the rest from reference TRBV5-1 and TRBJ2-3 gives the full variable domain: KAGVTQTPRYLIKTRGQQVTLSCSPISGHRSVSWYQQTPGQGLQFLFEYFSETQRNKGNFPGRFSGRQFSNSRSEMNVSTLELGDSALYLCASSFPGSTDTQYFGPGTRLTVL.

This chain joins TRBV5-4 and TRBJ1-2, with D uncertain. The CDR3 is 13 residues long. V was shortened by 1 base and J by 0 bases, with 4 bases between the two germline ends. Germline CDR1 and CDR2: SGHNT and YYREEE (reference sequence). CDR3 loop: CASSLNTNYGYTF. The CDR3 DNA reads TGTGCCAGCAGCTTGAACACTAACTATGGCTACACCTTC.

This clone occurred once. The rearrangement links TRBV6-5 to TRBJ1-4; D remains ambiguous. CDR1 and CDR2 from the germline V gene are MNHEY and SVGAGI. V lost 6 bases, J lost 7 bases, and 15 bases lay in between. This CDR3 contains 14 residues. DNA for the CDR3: TGTGCCAGCAGGCTAACGCCAGTGGGTGAAAAACTGTTTTTT. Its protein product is CASRLTPVGEKLFF.